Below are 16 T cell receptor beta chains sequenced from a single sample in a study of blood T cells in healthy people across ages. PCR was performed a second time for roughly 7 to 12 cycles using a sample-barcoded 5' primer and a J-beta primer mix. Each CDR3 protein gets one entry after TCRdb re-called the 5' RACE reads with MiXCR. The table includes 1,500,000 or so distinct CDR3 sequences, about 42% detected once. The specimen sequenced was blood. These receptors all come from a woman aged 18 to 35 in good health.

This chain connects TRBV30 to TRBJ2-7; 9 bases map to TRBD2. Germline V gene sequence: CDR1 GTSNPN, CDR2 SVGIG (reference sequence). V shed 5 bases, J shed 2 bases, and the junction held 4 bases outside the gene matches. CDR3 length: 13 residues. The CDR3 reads CAWQTSGTYEQYF. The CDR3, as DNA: TGTGCCTGGCAGACTAGCGGAACCTACGAGCAGTACTTC.

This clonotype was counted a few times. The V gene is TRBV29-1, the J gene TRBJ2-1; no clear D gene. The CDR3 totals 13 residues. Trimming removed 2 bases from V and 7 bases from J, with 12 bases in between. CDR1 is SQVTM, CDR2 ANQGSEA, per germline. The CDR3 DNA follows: TGCAGCGTTGAACGGCAGATTAGGAATGAGCAGTTCTTC. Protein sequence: CSVERQIRNEQFF.

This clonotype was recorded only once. The CDR3, as DNA: TGTGCCAGCAGCGTGGGCGCGGACACCATATATTTT. Its translation is CASSVGADTIYF. The chain uses TRBV7-2 and TRBJ1-3; D is ambiguous. The V end lost 5 bases, the J end lost 8 bases, and 10 bases lay between the germline ends. Per germline, CDR1 SGHTA and CDR2 FQGNSA. The CDR3 is made up of 12 amino acids.

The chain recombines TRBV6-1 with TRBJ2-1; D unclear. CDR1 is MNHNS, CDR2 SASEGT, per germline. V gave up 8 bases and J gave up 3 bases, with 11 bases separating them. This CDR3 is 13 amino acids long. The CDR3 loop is CASVRRSYNEQFF. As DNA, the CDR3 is TGTGCCAGCGTACGAAGGAGCTACAATGAGCAGTTCTTC.

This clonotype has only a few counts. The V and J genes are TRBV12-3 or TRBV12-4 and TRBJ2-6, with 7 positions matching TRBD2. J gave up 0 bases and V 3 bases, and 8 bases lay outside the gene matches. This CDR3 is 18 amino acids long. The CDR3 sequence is CASSFIQTSRSGANVLTF. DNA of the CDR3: TGTGCCAGCAGTTTCATACAGACTAGCCGCTCTGGGGCCAACGTCCTGACTTTC.

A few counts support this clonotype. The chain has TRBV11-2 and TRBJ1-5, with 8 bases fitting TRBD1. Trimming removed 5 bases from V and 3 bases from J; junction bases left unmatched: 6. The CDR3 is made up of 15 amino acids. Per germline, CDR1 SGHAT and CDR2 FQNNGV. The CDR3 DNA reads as TGTGCCAGCAGCACGGGACAGGCCATCAATCAGCCCCAGCATTTT. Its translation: CASSTGQAINQPQHF.

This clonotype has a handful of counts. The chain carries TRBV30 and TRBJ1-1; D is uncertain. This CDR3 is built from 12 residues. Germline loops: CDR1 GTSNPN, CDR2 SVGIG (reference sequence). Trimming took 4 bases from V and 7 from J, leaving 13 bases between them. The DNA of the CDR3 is TGTGCCTGGACGGAGGGCCAGATTGAAGCTTTCTTT. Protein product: CAWTEGQIEAFF.

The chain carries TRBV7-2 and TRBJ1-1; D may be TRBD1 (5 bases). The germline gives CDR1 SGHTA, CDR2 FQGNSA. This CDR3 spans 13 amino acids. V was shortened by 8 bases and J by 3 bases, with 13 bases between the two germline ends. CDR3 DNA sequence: TGTGCCAGCCGAAAAAGAGGGGACACTGAAGCTTTCTTT. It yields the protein CASRKRGDTEAFF. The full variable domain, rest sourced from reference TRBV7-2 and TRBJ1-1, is GAGVSQSPSNKVTEKGKDVELRCDPISGHTALYWYRQSLGQGLEFLIYFQGNSAPDKSGLPSDRFSAERTGGSVSTLTIQRTQQEDSAVYLCASRKRGDTEAFFGQGTRLTVV.

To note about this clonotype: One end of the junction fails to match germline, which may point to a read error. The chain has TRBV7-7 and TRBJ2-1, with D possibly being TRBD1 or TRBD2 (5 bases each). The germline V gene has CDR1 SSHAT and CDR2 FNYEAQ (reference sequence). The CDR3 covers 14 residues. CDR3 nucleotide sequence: TGTGCTAGCAGCGCAAATCGGGGCATTGATGAGCAGTTCTTC. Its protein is CASSANRGIDEQFF.

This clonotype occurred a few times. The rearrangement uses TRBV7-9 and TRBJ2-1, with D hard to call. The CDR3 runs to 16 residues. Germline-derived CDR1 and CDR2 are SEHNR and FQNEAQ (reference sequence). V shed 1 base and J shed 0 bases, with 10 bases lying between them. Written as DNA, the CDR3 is TGTGCCAGCAGCTTAGGAGTCGGGCGCTCCTACAATGAGCAGTTCTTC. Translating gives CASSLGVGRSYNEQFF.

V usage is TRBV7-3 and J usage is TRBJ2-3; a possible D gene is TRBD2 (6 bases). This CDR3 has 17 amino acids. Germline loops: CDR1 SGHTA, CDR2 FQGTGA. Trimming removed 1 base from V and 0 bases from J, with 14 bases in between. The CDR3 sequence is CASSLNPAGPSTDTQYF. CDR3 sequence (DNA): TGTGCCAGCAGCTTAAATCCGGCGGGGCCTAGCACAGATACGCAGTATTTT.

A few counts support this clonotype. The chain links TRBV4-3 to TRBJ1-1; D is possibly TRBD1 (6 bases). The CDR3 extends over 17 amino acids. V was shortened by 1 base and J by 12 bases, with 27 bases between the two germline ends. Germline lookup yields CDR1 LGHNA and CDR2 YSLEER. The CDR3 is CASSQGEGWPRGEKTFF. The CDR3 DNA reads TGCGCCAGCAGCCAAGGAGAGGGGTGGCCCAGGGGTGAAAAAACTTTCTTT.

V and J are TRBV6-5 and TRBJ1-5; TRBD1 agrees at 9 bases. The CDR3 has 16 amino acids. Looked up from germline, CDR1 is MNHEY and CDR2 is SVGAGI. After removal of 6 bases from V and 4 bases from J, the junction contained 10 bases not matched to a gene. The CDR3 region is CASRPQTGGRNQPQHF. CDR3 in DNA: TGTGCCAGCAGGCCACAAACAGGGGGCAGGAATCAGCCCCAGCATTTT.

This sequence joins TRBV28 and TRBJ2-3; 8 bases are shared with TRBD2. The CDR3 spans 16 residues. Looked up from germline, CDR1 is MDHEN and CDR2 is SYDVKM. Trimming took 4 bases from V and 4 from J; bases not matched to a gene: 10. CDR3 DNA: TGTGCCAGCAGTTCCCCCTCGGGGGGGGTCCCAGATACGCAGTATTTT. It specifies CASSSPSGGVPDTQYF.

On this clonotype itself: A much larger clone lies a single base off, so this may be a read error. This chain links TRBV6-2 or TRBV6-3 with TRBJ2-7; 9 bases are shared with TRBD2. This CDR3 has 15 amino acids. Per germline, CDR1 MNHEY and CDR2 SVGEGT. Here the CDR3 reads CTSSYTSGSYNEQYF. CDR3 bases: TGTACCAGCAGTTACACTAGCGGGTCCTACAATGAGCAGTACTTC.

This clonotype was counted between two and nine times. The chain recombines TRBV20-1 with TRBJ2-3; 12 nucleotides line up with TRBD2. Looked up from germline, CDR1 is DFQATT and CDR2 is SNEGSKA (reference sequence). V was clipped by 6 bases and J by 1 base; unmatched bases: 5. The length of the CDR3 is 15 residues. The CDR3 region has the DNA TGCAGTGCCGCTCGGACTAGCGGGGGCACAGATACGCAGTATTTT. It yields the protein CSAARTSGGTDTQYF.